Each of the 15 T cell receptor beta chains below was sequenced from the same sample in a study of CD8+ T cells in alopecia areata. Treatment noted: oral pan-JAK inhibitor, 5-10 mg twice daily. The authors extracted RNA and reverse transcribed it into cDNA as the sequencing template. TCRdb keeps only in-frame clones here, not all; method: immunoSEQ multiplex PCR. The sample includes hundreds of thousands of clones, under 70% of them seen just once. Sequencing was performed on CD4+ T cells sorted from blood, taken between weeks 43 and 45, from a patient treated with tofacitinib. Receptors originate from a human donor with alopecia areata.

This chain's CDR3 is CASSQDLGQGNQPQHF. For the CDR3, the DNA is TGCGCCAGCAGCCAAGATTTGGGACAGGGGAATCAGCCCCAGCATTTT. The chain carries TRBV4-3 and TRBJ1-5; 10 bases align to TRBD1. The CDR3 totals 16 residues. Germline V gives CDR1 LGHNA, CDR2 YSLEER. Trimming took 0 bases from V and 4 from J; bases not matched to a gene: 3.

V gene TRBV2 combines with J gene TRBJ2-7; D call uncertain. This CDR3 is built from 13 residues. The V end was cut by 4 bases, the J end by 6 bases, with 13 bases between. The V gene's germline CDR1 is SNHLY and CDR2 FYNNEI. CDR3 nucleotides: TGTGCCAGCAGTGTTCGAGCCTGGGGCGAGCAGTACTTC. Protein sequence: CASSVRAWGEQYF. The full variable domain, with the rest looked up from reference TRBV2 and TRBJ2-7, is EPEVTQTPSHQVTQMGQEVILRCVPISNHLYFYWYRQILGQKVEFLVSFYNNEISEKSEIFDDQFSVERPDGSNFTLKIRSTKLEDSAMYFCASSVRAWGEQYFGPGTRLTVT.

In this sample, this clone turned up once. This rearrangement joins TRBV29-1 to TRBJ2-7; the match to TRBD1 covers 8 bases. The junction had 9 bases not matched to a gene; V was cut back by 7 bases and J by 1 base. This CDR3 is built from 14 residues. Germline V gene sequence: CDR1 SQVTM, CDR2 ANQGSEA. The CDR3 spells CSAMTGTGSYEQYF. In DNA form, the CDR3 reads TGCAGCGCCATGACCGGGACAGGATCCTACGAGCAGTACTTC.

J is TRBJ2-1 and V is TRBV2, with 8 bases lining up with TRBD1. V dropped 6 bases and J dropped 7; count of bases not matched to a gene: 5. Germline values: CDR1 SNHLY, CDR2 FYNNEI. The CDR3 extends over 13 amino acids. The CDR3 DNA follows: TGTGCCAGCAGAGCGGACAGGGCGAATGAGCAGTTCTTC. Amino acid sequence: CASRADRANEQFF.

This chain links TRBV6-5 with TRBJ1-5; TRBD1 matches 7 bases. CDR3 length equals 13 residues. J was trimmed by 4 bases and V by 6 bases; bases with no gene match: 3. Germline V gives CDR1 MNHEY, CDR2 SVGAGI. CDR3 residues: CASSQGENQPQHF. The CDR3 DNA reads TGTGCCAGCAGCCAGGGGGAAAATCAGCCCCAGCATTTT.

The gene calls are TRBV9 and TRBJ2-3; D gene unclear. The CDR3 runs to 14 residues. Trimming removed 2 bases from V and 6 bases from J, with 13 bases in between. Germline values: CDR1 SGDLS, CDR2 YYNGEE. CDR3 sequence: CASSVSARVDTQYF. CDR3 coding DNA: TGTGCCAGCAGCGTCTCGGCTAGAGTGGATACGCAGTATTTT. The whole variable domain, filled in from reference TRBV9 and TRBJ2-3, reads DSGVTQTPKHLITATGQRVTLRCSPRSGDLSVYWYQQSLDQGLQFLIQYYNGEERAKGNILERFSAQQFPDLHSELNLSSLELGDSALYFCASSVSARVDTQYFGPGTRLTVL.

This rearrangement joins TRBV30 to TRBJ1-1, with D possibly TRBD1 on 5 matching bases. V lost 2 bases, J lost 0 bases, and 10 bases lay in between. The CDR3 runs 14 residues. The germline V gene has CDR1 GTSNPN and CDR2 SVGIG (reference sequence). This CDR3 is CAWSPDNLNTEAFF. The CDR3 nucleotides are TGTGCCTGGAGTCCGGACAACCTGAACACTGAAGCTTTCTTT.

V and J are TRBV5-1 and TRBJ2-7, with TRBD1 matching 8 bases. The junction had 7 bases not matched to a gene; V was cut back by 2 bases and J by 6 bases. CDR3 length equals 14 residues. CDR1 is SGHRS and CDR2 is YFSETQ in the germline V gene. The CDR3 DNA reads as TGCGCCAGCAGCTTCCAACAGGGGGTCGGCGAGCAGTACTTC. This encodes CASSFQQGVGEQYF. The whole variable domain, remainder taken from reference TRBV5-1 and TRBJ2-7, is KAGVTQTPRYLIKTRGQQVTLSCSPISGHRSVSWYQQTPGQGLQFLFEYFSETQRNKGNFPGRFSGRQFSNSRSEMNVSTLELGDSALYLCASSFQQGVGEQYFGPGTRLTVT.

This clone was found a few times. This sequence joins TRBV7-2 and TRBJ1-6, with D unresolved. V lost 1 base to trimming and J lost 4 bases, with 8 bases between them. CDR1 and CDR2 (germline): SGHTA, FQGNSA. This CDR3 contains 15 residues. CDR3 amino acids: CASSLVSGYNSPLHF. The CDR3 DNA is TGTGCCAGCAGCTTAGTCTCTGGATATAATTCACCCCTCCACTTT.

The V and J genes are TRBV6-1 and TRBJ1-1; no clear D. Germline CDR1 is MNHNS and CDR2 is SASEGT. Trimming shortened V by 4 bases and J by 3 bases, and 6 bases separated the two germline ends. The CDR3 spans 12 residues. Here the CDR3 DNA reads TGTGCCAGCAGTGCTCGGGACACTGAAGCTTTCTTT. This translates into CASSARDTEAFF.

V is TRBV6-6 and J is TRBJ2-3, with D perhaps matching TRBD1 or TRBD2 (6 bases each). Deletions cut 6 bases from V and 3 bases from J, with 16 bases between. The CDR3 is 15 amino acids. The germline gives CDR1 MNHNY, CDR2 SVGAGI (reference sequence). The CDR3 DNA sequence: TGTGCCAGCAGCCGGGGTGGGGGGACAACAGATACGCAGTATTTT. Translation: CASSRGGGTTDTQYF.

The chain uses TRBV4-3 and TRBJ1-1, with TRBD1 matching 7 bases. V lost 1 base, J lost 1 base, and 6 bases stayed unmatched. The CDR3 has 16 amino acids. CDR1 LGHNA and CDR2 YSLEER come from the germline V gene. CDR3 amino acids: CASSQARDRANTEAFF. The CDR3 DNA reads as TGCGCCAGCAGCCAAGCCCGCGACAGGGCGAACACTGAAGCTTTCTTT.

J is TRBJ2-1 and V is TRBV11-2; D remains ambiguous. Germline V gene data show CDR1 as SGHAT and CDR2 as FQNNGV. The V end lost 5 bases, the J end lost 6 bases, and 20 bases lay between the germline ends. The CDR3 loop spans 16 amino acids. The CDR3 DNA reads as TGTGCCAGCAGCCCAGGCTTTGGACCTAACGCCAATGAGCAGTTCTTC. It is translated as CASSPGFGPNANEQFF.

This chain uses TRBV4-2 with TRBJ2-1; D is ambiguous. Germline V gene data show CDR1 as LGHNA and CDR2 as YNFKEQ. The CDR3 covers 13 residues. V was cut by 0 bases and J by 9 bases, with 9 bases left in between. CDR3 residues: CASSQEHSGEQFF. CDR3 in DNA: TGTGCCAGCAGCCAAGAACATAGTGGTGAGCAGTTCTTC.

The gene calls are TRBV30 and TRBJ1-1; D possibly corresponds to TRBD1 (5 bases). This CDR3 spans 13 amino acids. Trimming removed 3 bases from V and 3 bases from J, with 11 bases in between. CDR1 is GTSNPN and CDR2 is SVGIG in the germline V gene (reference sequence). CDR3 DNA sequence: TGTGCCTGGAGCAGGGCCCGTGACACTGAAGCTTTCTTT. It specifies CAWSRARDTEAFF.